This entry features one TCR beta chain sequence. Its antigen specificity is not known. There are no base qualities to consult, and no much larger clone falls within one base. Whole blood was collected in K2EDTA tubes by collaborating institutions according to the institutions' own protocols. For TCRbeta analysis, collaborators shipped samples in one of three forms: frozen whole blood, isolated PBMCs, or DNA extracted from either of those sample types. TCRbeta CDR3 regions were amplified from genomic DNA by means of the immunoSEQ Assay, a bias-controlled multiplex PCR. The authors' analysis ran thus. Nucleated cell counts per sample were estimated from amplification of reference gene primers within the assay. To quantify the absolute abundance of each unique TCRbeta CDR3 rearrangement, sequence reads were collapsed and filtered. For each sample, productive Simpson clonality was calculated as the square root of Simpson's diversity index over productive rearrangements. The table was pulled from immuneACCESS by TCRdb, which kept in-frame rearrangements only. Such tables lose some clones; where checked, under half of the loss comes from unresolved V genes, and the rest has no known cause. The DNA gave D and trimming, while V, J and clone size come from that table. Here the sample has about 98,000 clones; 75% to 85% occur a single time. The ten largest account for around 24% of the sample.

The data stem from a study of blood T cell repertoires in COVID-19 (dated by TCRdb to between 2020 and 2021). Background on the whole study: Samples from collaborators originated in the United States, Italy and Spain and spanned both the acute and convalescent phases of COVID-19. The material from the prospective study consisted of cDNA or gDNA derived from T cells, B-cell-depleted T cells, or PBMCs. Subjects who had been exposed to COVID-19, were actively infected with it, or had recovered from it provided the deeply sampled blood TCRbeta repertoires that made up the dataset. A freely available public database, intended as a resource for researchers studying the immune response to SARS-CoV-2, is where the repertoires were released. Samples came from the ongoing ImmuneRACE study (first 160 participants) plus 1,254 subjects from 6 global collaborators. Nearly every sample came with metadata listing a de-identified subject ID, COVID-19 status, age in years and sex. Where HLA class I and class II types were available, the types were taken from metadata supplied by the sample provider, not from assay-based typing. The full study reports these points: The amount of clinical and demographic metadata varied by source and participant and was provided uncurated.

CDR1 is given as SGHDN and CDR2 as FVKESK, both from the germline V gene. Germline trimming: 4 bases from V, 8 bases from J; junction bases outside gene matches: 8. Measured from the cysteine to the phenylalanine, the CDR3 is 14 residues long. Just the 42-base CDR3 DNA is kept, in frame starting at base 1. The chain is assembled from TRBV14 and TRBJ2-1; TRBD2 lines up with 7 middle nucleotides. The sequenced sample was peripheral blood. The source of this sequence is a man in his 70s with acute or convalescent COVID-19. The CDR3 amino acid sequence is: CASSLGLGLDEQFF. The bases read TGTGCCAGCAGCCTTGGACTAGGGCTCGATGAGCAGTTCTTC. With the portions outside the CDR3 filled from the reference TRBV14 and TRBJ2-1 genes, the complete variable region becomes EAGVTQFPSHSVIEKGQTVTLRCDPISGHDNLYWYRRVMGKEIKFLLHFVKESKQDESGMPNNRFLAERTGGTYSTLKVQPAELEDSGVYFCASSLGLGLDEQFFGPGTRLTVL.